The clone carrying this TCR beta chain was detected only a few times. Generation of TCR beta libraries employed quantitative 5'-RACE incorporating molecular barcodes. Each CDR3 protein gets one entry after TCRdb re-called the 5' RACE reads with MiXCR. The sample contains roughly 230,000 distinct CDR3 sequences, over 15% of which appear only once. With V trimmed by 4 bases and J by 8 bases, 10 bases remained unmatched. Germline V gene data show CDR1 as MGHDK and CDR2 as SYGVNS. This CDR3 spans 16 amino acids. The data derive from a study of CD8 T cells in ankylosing spondylitis. The chain has TRBV25-1 and TRBJ2-1, with 11 bases identical to TRBD1. The sequence was collected from a male donor with ankylosing spondylitis or in good health (not recorded which). Sequenced: blood, either unsorted or a sorted T cell fraction (not recorded which). DNA of the CDR3: TGTGCCAGCAGTGGCCACGGGACAGGGGGGGCCTATGAGCAGTTCTTC. Amino acids: CASSGHGTGGAYEQFF.